Below, 24 T cell receptor beta chains from the same sample are listed, as sequenced in a study of blood T cell repertoires in COVID-19. The protocol was immunoSEQ multiplex PCR, while the TCRdb copy is restricted to in-frame clones and leaves out a portion. The sample yields about 270,000 clones, around 81% seen once. Specimen: peripheral blood. These receptors all stem from a woman aged 60-75 years with active or convalescent COVID-19.

V usage is TRBV5-4 and J usage is TRBJ1-2; tentatively, D is TRBD1 (6 bases). The CDR3 extends over 16 amino acids. The germline gives CDR1 SGHNT, CDR2 YYREEE (reference sequence). The ends were cut back, 1 base at V and 5 bases at J, with 18 bases in the middle. CDR3 region: CASSLPWGGGQYGYTF. DNA of the CDR3: TGTGCCAGCAGCTTGCCATGGGGGGGTGGACAGTATGGCTACACCTTC.

The chain is built from TRBV5-1 and TRBJ1-1, with TRBD1 matching over 9 bases. CDR1 and CDR2 from the germline V gene are SGHRS and YFSETQ. CDR3 length: 13 amino acids. The V gene end was trimmed by 4 bases and the J gene end by 6 bases; junction bases not matched to a gene: 4. As DNA, the CDR3 is TGCGCCAGCAGCCCCTGGACAGGGGCTGAAGCTTTCTTT. Its translation: CASSPWTGAEAFF. The whole variable domain, filled in from reference TRBV5-1 and TRBJ1-1, reads KAGVTQTPRYLIKTRGQQVTLSCSPISGHRSVSWYQQTPGQGLQFLFEYFSETQRNKGNFPGRFSGRQFSNSRSEMNVSTLELGDSALYLCASSPWTGAEAFFGQGTRLTVV.

J is TRBJ2-1 and V is TRBV7-8; D is ambiguous. Trimming left V 0 bases short and J 9 bases short, with 12 bases between. Germline V lookup: CDR1 SGHVS, CDR2 FQNEAQ. This CDR3 has 14 residues. The CDR3 protein is CASSLAGRPTEQFF. The DNA for the CDR3 is TGTGCCAGCAGCTTAGCGGGCAGGCCCACTGAGCAGTTCTTC.

This chain's CDR3 is CASSRTSGGTLDTQYF. The CDR3 DNA reads TGTGCCAGCAGCCGGACTAGCGGGGGTACCCTTGATACGCAGTATTTT. The V and J genes are TRBV11-1 and TRBJ2-3, with 13 bases lining up with TRBD2. Germline CDR1 reads SGHAT; CDR2 reads FQDESV (reference sequence). CDR3 length: 16 amino acids. V lost 5 bases, J lost 6 bases, and 8 bases stayed unmatched.

The rearrangement uses TRBV27 and TRBJ2-1; 8 bases agree with TRBD2. CDR1 MNHEY and CDR2 SMNVEV come from the germline V gene (reference sequence). The CDR3 has 14 amino acids. V was pared by 6 bases and J by 7 bases, with 8 bases of the junction left unmatched. The DNA for the CDR3 is TGTGCCAGCAGCGGACTAGCACTTGGGAATGAGCAGTTCTTC. Encoded protein: CASSGLALGNEQFF.

V and J are TRBV2 and TRBJ1-4; the match to TRBD1 covers 10 bases. The trim removed 6 bases at V and 13 bases at J, leaving 11 bases unmatched. The germline V gene has CDR1 SNHLY and CDR2 FYNNEI. The CDR3 is made up of 14 amino acids. The CDR3 region has the DNA TGTGCCAGCAGCGCCGGGACAGGGGATTTCGGACTGTTTTTT. It yields the protein CASSAGTGDFGLFF.

This clone was recorded only once. This rearrangement joins TRBV18 to TRBJ2-1; the D is unclear. Trimming removed 6 bases from V and 8 bases from J, with 11 bases in between. CDR1 is KGHSH and CDR2 is LQKENI in the germline V gene. This CDR3 comprises 12 residues. CDR3 in DNA: TGTGCCAGCTCCCTAAACCGGGATGAGCAGTTCTTC. Amino acids: CASSLNRDEQFF.

The chain uses TRBV5-1 and TRBJ2-5; tentatively, D is TRBD1 (6 bases). The CDR3 loop spans 15 amino acids. Germline V gene sequence: CDR1 SGHRS, CDR2 YFSETQ. V was clipped by 0 bases and J by 4 bases, with 13 bases between them. The CDR3 reads CASSLEGQGRETQYF. DNA of the CDR3: TGCGCCAGCAGCTTGGAGGGACAAGGTAGAGAGACCCAGTACTTC.

This chain connects TRBV5-1 to TRBJ2-1, with TRBD1 matching 10 bases. Trimming took 4 bases from V and 4 from J; bases not matched to a gene: 8. Germline V gene sequence: CDR1 SGHRS, CDR2 YFSETQ. The CDR3 consists of 16 residues. The DNA of the CDR3 is TGCGCCAGCAGCCCGTCACCGGGACAGGGGTACAATGAGCAGTTCTTC. It is translated as CASSPSPGQGYNEQFF.

This clone has ten or more counts. The chain is built from TRBV19 and TRBJ1-5; D is possibly TRBD1 (6 bases). Trimming took 5 bases from V and 3 from J, leaving 17 bases between them. Germline loops: CDR1 LNHDA, CDR2 SQIVND (reference sequence). This CDR3 contains 16 residues. The CDR3 loop is CASSPRAGAFNQPQHF. As DNA, the CDR3 is TGTGCCAGTAGTCCGCGGGCAGGGGCTTTCAATCAGCCCCAGCATTTT.

The chain uses TRBV5-4 and TRBJ1-1, with D maybe TRBD1 (5 bases). The CDR3 loop spans 14 amino acids. CDR1 is SGHNT and CDR2 is YYREEE in the germline V gene (reference sequence). With 6 bases removed from V and 1 base from J, the gap between germline ends came to 13 bases. The CDR3 protein is CASNLGGGNTEAFF. The CDR3 region has the DNA TGTGCCAGCAACCTGGGGGGAGGGAACACTGAAGCTTTCTTT.

This clone was seen a handful of times. This chain uses TRBV7-6 with TRBJ2-2; maybe TRBD1 (5 bases). V gave up 4 bases and J gave up 1 base, with 10 bases separating them. CDR1 is SGHVS and CDR2 is FNYEAQ in the germline V gene. The CDR3 has 15 amino acids. The CDR3 DNA sequence: TGTGCCAGCAGCTCACATACAGGGAACACCGGGGAGCTGTTTTTT. Translation: CASSSHTGNTGELFF.

In its sample, this clone was seen once. In nucleotides, the CDR3 is TGTGCCAGCAGTGAAAGGCAGGGAGGTGAGCAGTTCTTC. This translates into CASSERQGGEQFF. The V gene is TRBV6-1, the J gene TRBJ2-1, with D maybe TRBD2 (6 bases). Germline loops: CDR1 MNHNS, CDR2 SASEGT. Trimming removed 2 bases from V and 9 bases from J, with 11 bases in between. CDR3 length: 13 residues.

V is TRBV30 and J is TRBJ2-5; TRBD2 might be the D (6 bases). Germline V lookup: CDR1 GTSNPN, CDR2 SVGIG (reference sequence). CDR3 length: 12 residues. The V gene lost 0 bases and the J gene lost 7 bases, with 9 bases spanning the gap. The CDR3 loop reads CAWSVLAPTQYF. The CDR3 nucleotides are TGTGCCTGGAGTGTACTAGCCCCGACCCAGTACTTC.

The chain combines TRBV19 with TRBJ1-4, with a possible D match to TRBD1 (5 bases). The V gene lost 5 bases and the J gene lost 8 bases, with 18 bases spanning the gap. The CDR3 extends over 15 amino acids. Germline CDR1 is LNHDA and CDR2 is SQIVND (reference sequence). CDR3 DNA sequence: TGTGCCAGTAGTGGACCAAGGGCCCGGGGGGAAAAACTGTTTTTT. Its translation is CASSGPRARGEKLFF.

This chain joins TRBV12-3 or TRBV12-4 and TRBJ2-5, with D perhaps matching TRBD1 (5 bases). V lost 5 bases, J lost 4 bases, and 11 bases lay in between. CDR3 length: 13 residues. CDR3 in amino acids: CASSTDSGETQYF. CDR3 nucleotides: TGTGCCAGCAGTACAGACAGTGGAGAGACCCAGTACTTC.

This clone was counted only a few times. This sequence joins TRBV9 and TRBJ1-2; TRBD1 might be the D (5 bases). CDR1 and CDR2 (germline): SGDLS, YYNGEE. V lost 3 bases and J 8 bases, leaving 14 bases between the germline ends. The CDR3 covers 13 residues. CDR3 protein: CASSDHGGRGYTF. For the CDR3, the DNA is TGTGCCAGCAGCGACCACGGGGGAAGGGGCTACACCTTC.

The V gene is TRBV29-1, the J gene TRBJ1-2; the D gene is possibly TRBD1 (5 bases). V was shortened by 3 bases and J by 7 bases, with 15 bases between the two germline ends. The CDR3 runs to 13 residues. CDR1 is SQVTM, CDR2 ANQGSEA, per germline. The CDR3 DNA reads TGCAGCGTTGAGCGGGACGGCCCTTCTGGCTACACCTTC. This gives the protein CSVERDGPSGYTF.

The chain carries TRBV5-1 and TRBJ2-7; 9 bases are a match to TRBD1. The J segment lost 2 bases and the V segment lost 4 bases, leaving 7 bases of the junction unmatched. Germline CDR1 is SGHRS and CDR2 is YFSETQ. The CDR3 sequence is 15 residues long. The CDR3 coding sequence is TGCGCCAGCAGCATGGGGACAGGGATGGCCTACGAGCAGTACTTC. This sequence encodes CASSMGTGMAYEQYF.

The chain is built from TRBV5-1 and TRBJ2-3, with no clear D. With 0 bases removed from V and 4 bases from J, the gap between germline ends came to 9 bases. CDR3 length: 14 amino acids. Germline V lookup: CDR1 SGHRS, CDR2 YFSETQ. As DNA, the CDR3 is TGCGCCAGCAGCTTGGACTTGGGCGCAGATACGCAGTATTTT. Its protein is CASSLDLGADTQYF.

V usage is TRBV5-1 and J usage is TRBJ2-1; D gene unclear. Germline CDR1 is SGHRS and CDR2 is YFSETQ. V lost 0 bases and J 3 bases, leaving 13 bases between the germline ends. This CDR3 contains 16 residues. The CDR3 loop reads CASSLGSRANYNEQFF. The CDR3, as DNA: TGCGCCAGCAGCTTGGGGTCAAGAGCGAACTACAATGAGCAGTTCTTC.

This clone has just a few counts. The chain has TRBV7-9 and TRBJ1-4; unclear D gene. Germline values: CDR1 SEHNR, CDR2 FQNEAQ (reference sequence). V was pared by 5 bases and J by 1 base, with 14 bases between. The CDR3 is made up of 16 amino acids. This CDR3 reads CASSPRVGRTNEKLFF. The CDR3 DNA sequence: TGTGCCAGCAGCCCCCGTGTAGGGAGAACTAATGAAAAACTGTTTTTT.

The chain carries TRBV6-5 and TRBJ2-7; the D is unclear. The CDR3 is 13 amino acids. The germline CDR1 and CDR2 sequences are MNHEY and SVGAGI. The V end was cut by 2 bases, the J end by 3 bases, with 8 bases between. Here the CDR3 reads CASSYTAGYEQYF. Here the CDR3 DNA reads TGTGCCAGCAGTTACACCGCCGGCTACGAGCAGTACTTC.

About this clone itself: Other nucleotide sequences in the sample specify the same CDR3. The chain combines TRBV5-1 with TRBJ2-7; 9 bases line up with TRBD1. Trimming took 4 bases from V and 6 from J; bases not matched to a gene: 8. The CDR3 is 14 amino acids. Germline V gene data show CDR1 as SGHRS and CDR2 as YFSETQ. The CDR3 region is CASSPGQGKGEQYF. CDR3 DNA: TGCGCCAGCAGCCCGGGACAGGGTAAAGGCGAGCAGTACTTC.